The 31 T cell receptor beta chains below were found in one sample sequenced in a study of T cell responses to AZD1222 COVID-19 vaccine. Generated by immunoSEQ multiplex PCR, the TCRdb table keeps only in-frame clones and is missing some. The sample consists of about 200,000 clones, roughly nine tenths of them appearing once. The sample was peripheral blood, taken 28 days after the second AZD1222 dose. The receptor set was obtained from an adult who received the AZD1222 COVID-19 vaccine.

The chain carries TRBV24-1 and TRBJ1-2, with D maybe TRBD1 (5 bases). Germline CDR1 KGHDR, CDR2 SFDVKD. This CDR3 region has 14 residues. Trimming took off 5 bases at V and 6 bases at J, with 15 bases between the two ends. The CDR3 DNA reads as TGTGCCACCAGTGCTTTCGGGGGATCGGATGGCTACACCTTC. This codes for CATSAFGGSDGYTF.

The V call is TRBV11-2, the J call TRBJ1-2, with D maybe TRBD1 (6 bases). Germline assignment: CDR1 SGHAT and CDR2 FQNNGV. The V end lost 0 bases, the J end lost 6 bases, and 11 bases lay between the germline ends. The CDR3 has 14 residues. This chain's CDR3 is CASSLDQGRDGYTF. For the CDR3, the DNA is TGTGCCAGCAGCTTAGATCAGGGGCGAGATGGCTACACCTTC. Using reference TRBV11-2 and TRBJ1-2 for the parts outside the CDR3, the full variable domain is EAGVAQSPRYKIIEKRQSVAFWCNPISGHATLYWYQQILGQGPKLLIQFQNNGVVDDSQLPKDRFSAERLKGVDSTLKIQPAKLEDSAVYLCASSLDQGRDGYTFGSGTRLTVV.

This clone came up once. For the CDR3, the DNA is TGTGCCAGCAGCTTAAGGCACCTCCAAGAGACCCAGTACTTC. Encoded protein: CASSLRHLQETQYF. The chain joins TRBV7-3 to TRBJ2-5; D gene unclear. CDR1 SGHTA and CDR2 FQGTGA come from the germline V gene. This CDR3 contains 14 residues. Between the trimmed V and J ends, which lost 1 base and 1 base, there was a span of 7 bases.

The V call is TRBV28, the J call TRBJ2-7; possible D gene TRBD2, 6 bases. The CDR3 covers 12 residues. CDR1 MDHEN and CDR2 SYDVKM come from the germline V gene. V dropped 10 bases and J dropped 2 bases, with 12 bases sitting between them. The CDR3 region is CATPREAYEQYF. The CDR3 DNA is TGTGCCACCCCGAGGGAGGCCTACGAGCAGTACTTC.

The rearrangement uses TRBV10-3 and TRBJ2-7, with TRBD1 as a possible D gene (6 bases). This CDR3 is 13 amino acids long. Germline assignment: CDR1 ENHRY and CDR2 SYGVKD. V dropped 7 bases and J dropped 4 bases, with 14 bases sitting between them. The CDR3 coding sequence is TGTGCCATCATTGTCCCGGGGACATACGAGCAGTACTTC. This encodes CAIIVPGTYEQYF.

V is TRBV9 and J is TRBJ1-1; 9 nucleotides align to TRBD1. With V trimmed by 0 bases and J by 6 bases, 6 bases remained unmatched. This CDR3 has 15 residues. Germline CDR1 reads SGDLS; CDR2 reads YYNGEE. The CDR3 nucleotides are TGTGCCAGCAGCGTAGTGGGGACAGGGACGTCTGAAGCTTTCTTT. This translates into CASSVVGTGTSEAFF.

The CDR3 sequence is CASSQANTQYF. The CDR3 DNA reads TGTGCCAGCAGCCAGGCTAATACGCAGTATTTT. The V and J genes are TRBV7-2 and TRBJ2-3; D not resolved. Germline CDR1 reads SGHTA; CDR2 reads FQGNSA. CDR3 length equals 11 residues. With 5 bases removed from V and 7 bases from J, the gap between germline ends came to 7 bases.

V usage is TRBV5-4 and J usage is TRBJ1-1, with D maybe TRBD1 (5 bases). Trimming left V 0 bases short and J 3 bases short, with 12 bases between. The V gene's germline CDR1 is SGHNT and CDR2 YYREEE (reference sequence). The CDR3 spans 15 residues. The CDR3 is CASSLAGLGDTEAFF. The CDR3 DNA reads as TGTGCCAGCAGCTTGGCGGGACTCGGGGACACTGAAGCTTTCTTT.

The chain links TRBV7-2 to TRBJ2-1; D is undetermined. Germline CDR1 and CDR2: SGHTA and FQGNSA. V dropped 4 bases and J dropped 8 bases, with 12 bases sitting between them. The CDR3 spans 13 residues. CDR3 amino acids: CASSSVFGDEQFF. The CDR3 DNA is TGTGCCAGCAGCTCCGTTTTTGGGGATGAGCAGTTCTTC.

The rearrangement uses TRBV30 and TRBJ1-1; no firm D call. Trimming pared 5 bases from V and 6 bases from J, leaving 7 bases between. CDR1 is GTSNPN, CDR2 SVGIG, per germline (reference sequence). CDR3 size: 10 residues. The CDR3 DNA reads TGTGCCTGGGGAGAGGCTGAAGCTTTCTTT. Protein: CAWGEAEAFF.

CDR3 amino acids: CASSPPGSRYGYTF. The CDR3 DNA sequence: TGTGCCAGCTCACCACCGGGCAGTCGGTATGGCTACACCTTC. The chain is built from TRBV18 and TRBJ1-2; D remains unclear. V gave up 0 bases and J gave up 5 bases, with 10 bases separating them. This CDR3 is built from 14 residues. Germline V CDR1 and CDR2: KGHSH, LQKENI. Filled out from reference TRBV18 and TRBJ1-2, the complete variable domain reads NAGVMQNPRHLVRRRGQEARLRCSPMKGHSHVYWYRQLPEEGLKFMVYLQKENIIDESGMPKERFSAEFPKEGPSILRIQQVVRGDSAAYFCASSPPGSRYGYTFGSGTRLTVV.

The chain joins TRBV30 to TRBJ2-5, with TRBD1 matching 8 bases. Per the germline V gene, CDR1 is GTSNPN and CDR2 is SVGIG (reference sequence). Trimming at V came to 3 bases and at J to 4 bases, leaving 4 bases not matched to a gene. CDR3 length: 13 amino acids. CDR3: CAWSLTGGETQYF. The CDR3 nucleotides read TGTGCCTGGAGCCTCACAGGGGGAGAGACCCAGTACTTC.

V is TRBV12-3 or TRBV12-4 and J is TRBJ2-1; possible D gene TRBD1, 6 bases. The V end was cut by 6 bases, the J end by 7 bases, with 13 bases between. The CDR3 totals 13 residues. CDR3 protein: CASRGQRGNEQFF. CDR3 nucleotides: TGTGCCAGCAGAGGACAGAGGGGGAATGAGCAGTTCTTC.

The chain has TRBV6-5 and TRBJ1-4, with TRBD1 as a possible D gene (6 bases). The CDR3 spans 15 residues. Between the trimmed V and J ends, which lost 6 bases and 7 bases, there was a span of 18 bases. Germline V gene lookup returns CDR1 MNHEY and CDR2 SVGAGI. The DNA for the CDR3 is TGTGCCAGCAGCTATACAGGGACTTTCGGTGAAAAACTGTTTTTT. Residues: CASSYTGTFGEKLFF.

The genes are TRBV28 and TRBJ1-2, with a weak D call TRBD1 (5 bases). V lost 3 bases and J lost 8, with 10 bases in between. The germline CDR1 and CDR2 sequences are MDHEN and SYDVKM. The CDR3 is 12 amino acids. This CDR3 reads CASSLQGKGYTF. The CDR3 DNA is TGTGCCAGCAGTTTGCAGGGCAAGGGCTACACCTTC.

The chain combines TRBV2 with TRBJ1-2, with D uncertain. The length of the CDR3 is 12 residues. The V gene's germline CDR1 is SNHLY and CDR2 FYNNEI. The germline V and J ends were trimmed by 4 bases and 13 bases, with 16 bases remaining between them. The DNA of the CDR3 is TGTGCCAGCAGTGTTAGCCCCCAGCAAGGCACCTTC. Protein product: CASSVSPQQGTF.

The genes are TRBV21-1 and TRBJ1-1; TRBD1, the table's D call, was not compared with the DNA. TRBV21-1 is recorded as a pseudogene. This CDR3 is 14 amino acids long. Here the CDR3 DNA reads TGTGCCAGCAGCGAGGACAGGGGGCCAACTGAAGCTTTCTTT. It yields the protein CASSEDRGPTEAFF.

V is TRBV5-6 and J is TRBJ2-7, with D possibly being TRBD1 (5 bases). Germline CDR1 reads SGHDT; CDR2 reads YYEEEE. Trimming removed 3 bases from V and 6 bases from J, with 7 bases in between. This CDR3 has 11 amino acids. The CDR3 nucleotides read TGTGCCAGCAGCTCCAGGGCCGAGCAGTACTTC. It is translated as CASSSRAEQYF. The variable domain in full, with the rest retrieved from reference TRBV5-6 and TRBJ2-7, is DAGVTQSPTHLIKTRGQQVTLRCSPKSGHDTVSWYQQALGQGPQFIFQYYEEEERQRGNFPDRFSGHQFPNYSSELNVNALLLGDSALYLCASSSRAEQYFGPGTRLTVT.

V and J are TRBV10-3 and TRBJ2-1, with D tentatively TRBD1 or TRBD2 (5 bases each). CDR1 and CDR2 (germline): ENHRY, SYGVKD. This CDR3 has 16 amino acids. V shed 6 bases and J shed 2 bases, with 17 bases lying between them. The CDR3 bases are TGTGCCATCAGGGCAAGGGGACCCCGCACCTACAATGAGCAGTTCTTC. This translates into CAIRARGPRTYNEQFF.

There are a few counts of this clone. This rearrangement joins TRBV11-3 to TRBJ1-2; 9 nucleotides agree with TRBD1. From germline, CDR1 is SGHNT and CDR2 YENEEA. J was trimmed by 2 bases and V by 5 bases; bases with no gene match: 6. This CDR3 contains 15 residues. This chain's CDR3 is CASSAGTGRNYGYTF. DNA for the CDR3: TGTGCCAGCAGCGCTGGGACAGGGAGAAACTATGGCTACACCTTC.

The chain combines TRBV6-6 with TRBJ1-1, with D uncertain. Trimming took 7 bases from V and 6 from J, leaving 15 bases between them. The V gene's germline CDR1 is MNHNY and CDR2 SVGAGI (reference sequence). The CDR3 runs 13 residues. The CDR3 here is CASTYLSGSEAFF. CDR3 DNA: TGTGCCAGCACCTACCTCTCGGGGTCTGAAGCTTTCTTT.

The chain uses TRBV10-1 and TRBJ2-1; 9 nucleotides match TRBD2. V trimming: 2 bases; J trimming: 4 bases; junction bases outside the gene matches: 6. This CDR3 comprises 16 residues. Germline V gives CDR1 WNHNN, CDR2 SYGVQD (reference sequence). CDR3 sequence reads: CASSEEAGGPYNEQFF. DNA of the CDR3: TGCGCCAGCAGTGAGGAAGCGGGAGGCCCGTACAATGAGCAGTTCTTC.

The chain carries TRBV28 and TRBJ1-1, with TRBD1 as a possible D gene (5 bases). V dropped 2 bases and J dropped 0 bases, with 10 bases sitting between them. The CDR3 totals 15 residues. Germline CDR1 and CDR2: MDHEN and SYDVKM. The CDR3 region is CASSLVGTVNTEAFF. The CDR3 bases are TGTGCCAGCAGTTTAGTAGGGACGGTGAACACTGAAGCTTTCTTT.

The CDR3 loop reads CASSFSPFYGYTF. The CDR3 bases are TGTGCCAGCAGTTTTAGTCCCTTCTATGGCTACACCTTC. The chain employs TRBV6-5 and TRBJ1-2; D not resolved. V lost 4 bases to trimming and J lost 4 bases, with 10 bases between them. CDR1 and CDR2 (germline): MNHEY, SVGAGI. The CDR3 is 13 amino acids.

The rearrangement joins TRBV6-2 or TRBV6-3 to TRBJ1-5, with D tentatively TRBD1 (6 bases). The germline V gene has CDR1 MNHEY and CDR2 SVGEGT. Trimming took off 4 bases at V and 5 bases at J, with 15 bases between the two ends. There are 15 residues in the CDR3. The CDR3 DNA reads as TGTGCCAGCAGTTCCGGAGGGGGTCTCGATCAGCCCCAGCATTTT. This sequence encodes CASSSGGGLDQPQHF.

The chain has TRBV11-2 and TRBJ2-1; D ambiguous. CDR1 and CDR2 from the germline V gene are SGHAT and FQNNGV. Deletions cut 5 bases from V and 6 bases from J, with 11 bases between. The CDR3 is 13 amino acids. The CDR3: CASSPDKANEQFF. CDR3 nucleotides: TGTGCCAGCAGCCCAGACAAGGCCAATGAGCAGTTCTTC.

The chain combines TRBV10-3 with TRBJ1-5, with 9 bases fitting TRBD1. V gave up 9 bases and J gave up 8 bases; unmatched junction bases: 5. The CDR3 runs to 12 residues. CDR1 ENHRY and CDR2 SYGVKD come from the germline V gene. The CDR3 loop is CAIRDRDKPQHF. The CDR3, as DNA: TGTGCCATTAGGGACAGGGACAAGCCCCAGCATTTT.

The chain joins TRBV3-1 (or the pseudogene TRBV3-2) to TRBJ1-3; tentative D call: TRBD1 (6 bases). Trimming cost V 4 bases and J 7 bases, with 11 bases left between them. The germline V gene has CDR1 LGHDT and CDR2 YNNKEL (reference sequence). The CDR3 is 13 amino acids. CDR3 DNA: TGTGCCAGCAGCCCGGGGGGCGTGAACACCATATATTTT. Protein sequence: CASSPGGVNTIYF.

V and J are TRBV30 and TRBJ1-5, with D unresolved. The germline V and J ends were trimmed by 1 base and 4 bases, with 8 bases remaining between them. The CDR3 runs 13 residues. The germline V gene encodes CDR1 GTSNPN and CDR2 SVGIG (reference sequence). The CDR3 here is CAWSGQNNQPQHF. Written as DNA, the CDR3 is TGTGCCTGGAGTGGGCAGAATAATCAGCCCCAGCATTTT.

The genes are TRBV28 and TRBJ1-6, with D possibly being TRBD1 (5 bases). V lost 7 bases and J lost 10, with 17 bases in between. This CDR3 spans 14 amino acids. Germline V gene lookup returns CDR1 MDHEN and CDR2 SYDVKM. As DNA, the CDR3 is TGTGCCAGCACAAGGGGCGGGGTCGAGTCACCCCTCCACTTT. Its translation: CASTRGGVESPLHF.

The chain has TRBV7-6 and TRBJ2-1, with 8 bases that match TRBD2. The CDR3 spans 16 residues. Germline V gene data show CDR1 as SGHVS and CDR2 as FNYEAQ. V lost 4 bases, J lost 3 bases, and 8 bases stayed unmatched. CDR3 sequence: CASSSPAGANYNEQFF. The CDR3 nucleotides are TGTGCCAGCAGCTCCCCAGCGGGAGCCAACTACAATGAGCAGTTCTTC.